Following are 20 T cell receptor beta chains from one sample sequenced in a study of T cells after yellow fever vaccination. TCRdb re-called the 5' RACE reads with MiXCR, one entry per CDR3 protein. The sample includes roughly 300,000 distinct CDR3 sequences, 6.8% seen only once; the top ten take 18%. The source material was PBMCs, sampled about 49 days after the first yellow fever vaccination. Receptors were obtained from a man younger than 35 who received the YFV17D yellow fever vaccine.

This clonotype was counted many times. This sequence joins TRBV14 and TRBJ1-1, with 7 bases aligning to TRBD1. This CDR3 contains 15 residues. Per germline, CDR1 SGHDN and CDR2 FVKESK. J gave up 7 bases and V 4 bases, and 12 bases lay outside the gene matches. The CDR3 spells CASSLGGGLAREAFF. The CDR3 nucleotides read TGTGCCAGCAGCCTAGGAGGGGGCTTAGCCCGTGAAGCTTTCTTT.

This clonotype was seen only a few times. The genes are TRBV27 and TRBJ2-7, with a tentative D call TRBD1 (6 bases). Trimming pared 5 bases from V and 7 bases from J, leaving 15 bases between. Germline V gene lookup returns CDR1 MNHEY and CDR2 SMNVEV (reference sequence). The CDR3 consists of 13 residues. CDR3 residues: CASSTWDKPEQYV. The CDR3 coding sequence is TGTGCCAGCAGTACATGGGACAAACCGGAGCAGTACGTC.

This clonotype was found a few times. This sequence joins TRBV9 and TRBJ2-7, with 16 bases lining up with TRBD2. The CDR3 loop spans 16 amino acids. Germline values: CDR1 SGDLS, CDR2 YYNGEE. V trimming: 4 bases; J trimming: 5 bases; junction bases outside the gene matches: 6. The CDR3 is CASSYGTSGGGDEQYF. The CDR3 DNA sequence: TGTGCCAGCAGCTACGGGACTAGCGGGGGGGGCGACGAGCAGTACTTC. The full variable domain, completed using reference TRBV9 and TRBJ2-7, is DSGVTQTPKHLITATGQRVTLRCSPRSGDLSVYWYQQSLDQGLQFLIQYYNGEERAKGNILERFSAQQFPDLHSELNLSSLELGDSALYFCASSYGTSGGGDEQYFGPGTRLTVT.

DNA of the CDR3: TGCAGTGCCCGGGACGGAATAGCCAAAAACATTCAGTACTTC. It is translated as CSARDGIAKNIQYF. J is TRBJ2-4 and V is TRBV20-1; D may match TRBD1 or TRBD2 (5 bases each). The CDR3 runs to 14 residues. V shed 6 bases and J shed 0 bases, with 12 bases lying between them. CDR1 is DFQATT, CDR2 SNEGSKA, per germline (reference sequence).

This clonotype has more than one count but fewer than ten. The gene calls are TRBV28 and TRBJ2-7; D uncertain. V lost 4 bases and J lost 0, with 10 bases in between. This CDR3 is built from 14 residues. Germline loops: CDR1 MDHEN, CDR2 SYDVKM. The chain's CDR3 is CASSSSARSYEQYF. DNA of the CDR3: TGTGCCAGCAGTTCCTCAGCGCGCTCCTACGAGCAGTACTTC.

The DNA of the CDR3 is TGTGCCAGTAAAAAAGACAGGGACTGGCGGGTAGCTGGGGCCAACGTCCTGACTTTC. It specifies CASKKDRDWRVAGANVLTF. This chain uses TRBV19 with TRBJ2-6; TRBD1 is a possible D gene (7 bases). The CDR3 spans 19 residues. From germline, CDR1 is LNHDA and CDR2 SQIVND (reference sequence). Trimming removed 7 bases from V and 2 bases from J, with 24 bases in between.

This clonotype was seen repeatedly, ten times or more. The gene calls are TRBV7-3 and TRBJ2-3, with no clear D. V lost 5 bases and J 2 bases, leaving 11 bases between the germline ends. The CDR3 is 14 amino acids. CDR1 and CDR2 from the germline V gene are SGHTA and FQGTGA. CDR3 sequence (DNA): TGTGCCAGCAGCCTCCCAGGAAACACAGATACGCAGTATTTT. Translating gives CASSLPGNTDTQYF.

This clonotype was counted at least ten times. The CDR3 is CASSPFGNEQFF. The CDR3 DNA follows: TGTGCCAGCAGTCCATTTGGCAATGAGCAGTTCTTC. The chain has TRBV7-9 and TRBJ2-1, with no clear D. Germline V gene lookup returns CDR1 SEHNR and CDR2 FQNEAQ (reference sequence). The V gene lost 6 bases and the J gene lost 6 bases, with 9 bases spanning the gap. The CDR3 consists of 12 residues.

This clonotype was observed a handful of times. The V and J genes are TRBV5-4 and TRBJ2-3; tentatively, D is TRBD1 or TRBD2 (5 bases each). The CDR3 loop spans 15 amino acids. Deletions cut 4 bases from V and 5 bases from J, with 17 bases between. Germline V CDR1 and CDR2: SGHNT, YYREEE (reference sequence). CDR3 sequence: CASSPGPKQGDTQYF. DNA of the CDR3: TGTGCCAGCAGCCCGGGACCTAAGCAGGGAGATACGCAGTATTTT.

Only a few counts were recorded for this clonotype. The rearrangement joins TRBV12-3 or TRBV12-4 to TRBJ2-2; 9 positions match TRBD1. This CDR3 has 20 residues. J gave up 2 bases and V 5 bases, and 18 bases lay outside the gene matches. CDR3 protein: CASSLQYRGLILRNTGELFF. The CDR3 DNA is TGTGCCAGCAGTCTACAGTACAGGGGGCTTATTCTTAGAAACACCGGGGAGCTGTTTTTT.

There are many counts of this clonotype. This chain uses TRBV20-1 with TRBJ2-1; 10 bases are a match to TRBD2. CDR3 length: 15 residues. After removal of 3 bases from V and 3 bases from J, the junction contained 5 bases not matched to a gene. Germline CDR1 DFQATT, CDR2 SNEGSKA (reference sequence). In DNA form, the CDR3 reads TGCAGTGCTAGGCTGGGACTAGCGTTCTACAATGAGCAGTTCTTC. Translated: CSARLGLAFYNEQFF.

This clonotype was detected only once. The genes are TRBV11-2 and TRBJ2-3; 10 bases map to TRBD2. Germline CDR1 SGHAT, CDR2 FQNNGV. The CDR3 runs 15 residues. The V segment lost 6 bases and the J segment 5 bases; nucleotides outside the gene matches: 8. The CDR3: CASSFSLAGEDTQYF. DNA of the CDR3: TGTGCCAGCAGTTTCTCCCTAGCGGGGGAAGATACGCAGTATTTT.

The rearrangement joins TRBV29-1 to TRBJ2-3; D call uncertain. V lost 2 bases and J lost 2, with 11 bases in between. The germline gives CDR1 SQVTM, CDR2 ANQGSEA. This CDR3 region has 14 residues. This chain's CDR3 is CSVELVTVTDTQYF. The CDR3 nucleotides read TGCAGCGTTGAATTGGTAACCGTCACAGATACGCAGTATTTT.

This clonotype was recorded a few times. The chain couples TRBV12-3 or TRBV12-4 to TRBJ2-2; 10 bases are a match to TRBD1. The junction had 3 bases not matched to a gene; V was cut back by 2 bases and J by 9 bases. The CDR3 extends over 14 amino acids. The DNA for the CDR3 is TGTGCCAGCAGTTTAAGGGACAGGGGAAGGGAGCTGTTTTTT. As protein: CASSLRDRGRELFF.

The rearrangement joins TRBV5-1 to TRBJ2-4; D tentatively fits TRBD1 or TRBD2 (5 bases each). The germline CDR1 and CDR2 sequences are SGHRS and YFSETQ. This CDR3 has 15 residues. Trimming took off 2 bases at V and 8 bases at J, with 17 bases between the two ends. The CDR3 spells CASSFRDPSYDIQYF. The CDR3 DNA sequence: TGCGCCAGCAGCTTCAGGGACCCGTCGTATGACATTCAGTACTTC.

V and J are TRBV6-5 and TRBJ2-7, with TRBD1 matching over 10 bases. Germline loops: CDR1 MNHEY, CDR2 SVGAGI. J was trimmed by 4 bases and V by 2 bases; bases with no gene match: 5. This CDR3 region has 15 residues. The CDR3 DNA is TGTGCCAGCAGTTACAGGGGACAGGGGACGTACGAGCAGTACTTC. Residues: CASSYRGQGTYEQYF.

This clonotype appeared a few times. J is TRBJ2-3 and V is TRBV4-1; 10 nucleotides line up with TRBD2. This CDR3 comprises 15 residues. After removal of 2 bases from V and 4 bases from J, the junction contained 3 bases not matched to a gene. CDR1 and CDR2 (germline): MGHRA, YSYEKL. In DNA, the CDR3 is TGCGCCAGCAGCCAAAGCGGGGGGGAAGCAGATACGCAGTATTTT. Residues: CASSQSGGEADTQYF.

The rearrangement links TRBV18 to TRBJ2-5; D gene uncertain. Looked up from germline, CDR1 is KGHSH and CDR2 is LQKENI. The CDR3 totals 13 residues. Trimming removed 4 bases from V and 7 bases from J, with 13 bases in between. In DNA form, the CDR3 reads TGTGCCAGCTCACTGGGGAATACATGGACCCAGTACTTC. This translates into CASSLGNTWTQYF.

Notes on this clonotype: It is likely a read error, because the conserved phenylalanine at the end of the CDR3 is missing. The V gene is TRBV2, the J gene TRBJ2-7; 11 nucleotides line up with TRBD2. V dropped 3 bases and J dropped 3; count of bases not matched to a gene: 4. Germline CDR1 reads SNHLY; CDR2 reads FYNNEI. This CDR3 spans 15 amino acids. The CDR3 bases are TGTGCCAGCAGTGAGTCTAGCGGGGGGTACTACGAGCAGTACTTA. Translating it yields CASSESSGGYYEQYL.

This clonotype was counted only a few times. The chain's CDR3 is CSARWGAGNTIYF. The CDR3 bases are TGCAGTGCTAGATGGGGAGCTGGAAACACCATATATTTT. The rearrangement links TRBV20-1 to TRBJ1-3, with D hard to call. Germline lookup yields CDR1 DFQATT and CDR2 SNEGSKA (reference sequence). This CDR3 is built from 13 residues. With 2 bases removed from V and 2 bases from J, the gap between germline ends came to 7 bases.